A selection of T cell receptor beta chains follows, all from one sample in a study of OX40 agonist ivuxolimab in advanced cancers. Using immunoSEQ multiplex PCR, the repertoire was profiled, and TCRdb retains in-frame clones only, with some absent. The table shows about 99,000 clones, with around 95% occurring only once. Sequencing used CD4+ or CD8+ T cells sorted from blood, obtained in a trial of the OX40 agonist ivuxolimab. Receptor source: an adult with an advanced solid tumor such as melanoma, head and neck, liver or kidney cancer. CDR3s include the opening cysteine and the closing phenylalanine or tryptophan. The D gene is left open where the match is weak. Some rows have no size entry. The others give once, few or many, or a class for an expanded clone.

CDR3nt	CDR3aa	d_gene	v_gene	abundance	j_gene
TGTGCCAGCAGCTTAGCCTTGGCAGGGGGGTCTGAAGCTTTCTTT	CASSLALAGGSEAFF	TRBD1	TRBV7-6	NA	TRBJ1-1
TGTGCCAGCAGATTAAGGGGCGGGCCCGAGCAGTACTTC	CASRLRGGPEQYF	NA	TRBV7-2	NA	TRBJ2-7
TGTGCCTGGAGTGGTGCAGGGAGTTCCCAAGAGACCCAGTACTTC	CAWSGAGSSQETQYF	NA	TRBV30	NA	TRBJ2-5
TGCGCCAGCAGTTTGGACAGGGCTGGAAACACCATATATTTT	CASSLDRAGNTIYF	TRBD1	TRBV5-1	NA	TRBJ1-3
TGTGCCAGCAGCTTAGAGGTTGAGCAGTTCTTC	CASSLEVEQFF	NA	TRBV7-2	NA	TRBJ2-1
TGTGCCAGCAGCCGCGCGGGGACAAACAATGAGCAGTTCTTC	CASSRAGTNNEQFF	NA	TRBV5-4	NA	TRBJ2-1
TGTGCCAGCAGTGAACAGGAGAGTAATGAAAAACTGTTTTTT	CASSEQESNEKLFF	NA	TRBV28	NA	TRBJ1-4
TGTGCCAGCTCACCTGAACCAGGGCTGCAGTACTTC	CASSPEPGLQYF	NA	TRBV18	few	TRBJ2-7
TGTGCCAGCAGCTTAAACGGAAGGAGTTTCGATGAGCAGTTCTTC	CASSLNGRSFDEQFF	NA	TRBV7-3	NA	TRBJ2-1
TGTGCCAGCAGCTTGGGACCCCGTCCCGGGGAGCTGTTTTTT	CASSLGPRPGELFF	NA	TRBV5-4	once	TRBJ2-2
TGTGCCATCATGGACCTTTTGAACACTGAAGCTTTCTTT	CAIMDLLNTEAFF	NA	TRBV10-3	NA	TRBJ1-1
TGCGCCAGCAGTCGTGAGTTCAGGGGAGATAATGAAAAACTGTTTTTT	CASSREFRGDNEKLFF	NA	TRBV10-1	NA	TRBJ1-4
TGTGCCAGCAGTGGACCAGGGTCGATTACTGGAAACACCATATATTTT	CASSGPGSITGNTIYF	NA	TRBV7-9	NA	TRBJ1-3
TGTGCCAGTAAGGCCGAAATAGCGGGAGGGAATGAGCAGTTCTTC	CASKAEIAGGNEQFF	TRBD2	TRBV19	NA	TRBJ2-1
TGTGCCAGCAGCCACCCGGACAGGCGCTCTGAAGCTTTCTTT	CASSHPDRRSEAFF	TRBD1	TRBV6-6	NA	TRBJ1-1
TGCGCCAGCAGCTTGGGGACAGGGTCTCCCGGTGAGCTGTTTTTT	CASSLGTGSPGELFF	TRBD1	TRBV5-1	NA	TRBJ2-2
TGTGCCAGCAGCGTTTTCCTAGCGGCCTACAATGAGCAGTTCTTC	CASSVFLAAYNEQFF	TRBD2	TRBV9	NA	TRBJ2-1
TGTGCCAGCAGCCCACGGGGGCCCACCACAGATACGCAGTATTTT	CASSPRGPTTDTQYF	NA	TRBV7-9	few	TRBJ2-3
TGTGCCAGCAGCGGCCCCGGGGTTAGCTACGAGCAGTACTTC	CASSGPGVSYEQYF	NA	TRBV7-3	NA	TRBJ2-7
TGTGCCAGCAGCCCCGGACAGGCGGCCTATGGCTACACCTTC	CASSPGQAAYGYTF	TRBD1	TRBV6-6	NA	TRBJ1-2
TGTGCCAGCATTTTAGGCTTCCCGGGGAGCTCCTACAATGAGCAGTTCTTC	CASILGFPGSSYNEQFF	NA	TRBV2	NA	TRBJ2-1
TGTGCCACCCGCCCCATAGAGCAAGAGACCCAGTACTTC	CATRPIEQETQYF	NA	TRBV10-3	NA	TRBJ2-5
TGTGCCAGCAGTGAGGTCCCAGGGGCTGAAGCTTTCTTT	CASSEVPGAEAFF	NA	TRBV6-4	NA	TRBJ1-1
TGCGCCAGCAGCTTTGGGAACGAGCAGTACTTC	CASSFGNEQYF	NA	TRBV5-1	NA	TRBJ2-7
TGTGCCAGCAGCAGTAGCGGGGGAGGATTGGCAGATACGCAGTATTTT	CASSSSGGGLADTQYF	TRBD2	TRBV5-4	NA	TRBJ2-3
TGTGCCAGCTCACCACTTGAGACTAGCGCCTACAATGAGCAGTTCTTC	CASSPLETSAYNEQFF	TRBD2	TRBV18	NA	TRBJ2-1
TGCGCCAGCAGCCCCCGGGGCCGGGGCTACGAGCAGTACTTC	CASSPRGRGYEQYF	NA	TRBV4-3	NA	TRBJ2-7